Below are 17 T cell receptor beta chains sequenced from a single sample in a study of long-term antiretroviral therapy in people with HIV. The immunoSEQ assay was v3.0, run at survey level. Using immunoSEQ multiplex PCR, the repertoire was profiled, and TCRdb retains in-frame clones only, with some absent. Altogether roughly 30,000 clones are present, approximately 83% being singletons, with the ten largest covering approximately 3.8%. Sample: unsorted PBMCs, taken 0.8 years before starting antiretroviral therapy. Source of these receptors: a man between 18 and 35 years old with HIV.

Here the CDR3 reads CSVASSGEQGGELFF. The CDR3 coding sequence is TGCAGCGTTGCCTCGAGTGGGGAGCAAGGCGGGGAGCTGTTTTTT. The J gene is TRBJ2-2, the V gene TRBV29-1, with D maybe TRBD2 (5 bases). In germline, CDR1 is SQVTM, CDR2 ANQGSEA. The CDR3 length is 15 residues. The V and J ends lost 4 bases and 7 bases respectively, with 19 bases between them.

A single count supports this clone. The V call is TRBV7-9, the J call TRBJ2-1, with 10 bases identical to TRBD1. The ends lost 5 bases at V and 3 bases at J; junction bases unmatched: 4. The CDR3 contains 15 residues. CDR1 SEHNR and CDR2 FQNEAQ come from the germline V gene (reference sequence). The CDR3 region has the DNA TGTGCCAGCAGCCCCGGACAGGGGGTCTACAATGAGCAGTTCTTC. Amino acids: CASSPGQGVYNEQFF.

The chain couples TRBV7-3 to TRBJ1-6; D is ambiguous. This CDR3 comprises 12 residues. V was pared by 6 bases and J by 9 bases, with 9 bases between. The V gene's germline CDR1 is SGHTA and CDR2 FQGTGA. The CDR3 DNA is TGTGCCAGCAGGGACCAGCGTTCACCCCTCCACTTT. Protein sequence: CASRDQRSPLHF.

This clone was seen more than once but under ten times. The CDR3 nucleotides read TGTGCCAGCAGCTCCCTTGGGCGTTCCTACGAGCAGTACTTC. Protein: CASSSLGRSYEQYF. V is TRBV28 and J is TRBJ2-7; no reliable D call. The CDR3 totals 14 residues. Germline CDR1 MDHEN, CDR2 SYDVKM. The ends were cut back, 6 bases at V and 1 base at J, with 13 bases in the middle.

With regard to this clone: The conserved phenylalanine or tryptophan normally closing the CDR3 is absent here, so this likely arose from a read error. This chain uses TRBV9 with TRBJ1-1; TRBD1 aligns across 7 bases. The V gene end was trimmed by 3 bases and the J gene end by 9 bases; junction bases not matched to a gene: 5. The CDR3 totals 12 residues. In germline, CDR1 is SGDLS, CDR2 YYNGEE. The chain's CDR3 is CASSEGAEKAFL. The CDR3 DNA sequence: TGTGCCAGCAGCGAGGGGGCCGAGAAAGCTTTCCTT.

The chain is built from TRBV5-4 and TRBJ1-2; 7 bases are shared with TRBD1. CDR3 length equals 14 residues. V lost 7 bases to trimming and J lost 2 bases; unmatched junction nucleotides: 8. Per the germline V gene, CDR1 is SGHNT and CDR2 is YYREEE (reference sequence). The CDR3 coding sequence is TGTGCCAGCTGGAAAGGGGGCATAAACTATGGCTACACCTTC. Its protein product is CASWKGGINYGYTF.

CDR3 loop: CASSLSISYEQYF. For the CDR3, the DNA is TGTGCCAGCAGCTTAAGCATAAGCTACGAGCAGTACTTC. The chain couples TRBV11-2 to TRBJ2-7; D is undetermined. Trimming left V 2 bases short and J 3 bases short, with 8 bases between. CDR1 is SGHAT and CDR2 is FQNNGV in the germline V gene. The CDR3 is made up of 13 amino acids.

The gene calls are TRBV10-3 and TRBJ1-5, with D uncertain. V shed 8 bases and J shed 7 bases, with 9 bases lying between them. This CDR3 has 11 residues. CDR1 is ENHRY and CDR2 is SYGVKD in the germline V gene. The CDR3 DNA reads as TGTGCCATCGCTTTGGTCCAGCCCCAGCATTTT. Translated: CAIALVQPQHF.

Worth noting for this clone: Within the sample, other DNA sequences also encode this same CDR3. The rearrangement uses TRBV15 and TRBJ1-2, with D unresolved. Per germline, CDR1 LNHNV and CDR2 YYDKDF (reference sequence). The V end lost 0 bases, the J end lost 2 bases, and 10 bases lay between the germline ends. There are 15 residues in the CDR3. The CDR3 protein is CATSREGGLNYGYTF. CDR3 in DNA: TGTGCCACCAGCAGAGAGGGCGGTTTAAACTATGGCTACACCTTC.

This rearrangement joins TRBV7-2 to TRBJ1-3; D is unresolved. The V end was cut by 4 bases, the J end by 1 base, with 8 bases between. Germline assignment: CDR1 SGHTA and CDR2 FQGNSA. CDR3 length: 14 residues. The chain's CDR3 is CASSSDTSGNTIYF. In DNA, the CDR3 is TGTGCCAGCAGCTCTGACACGTCTGGAAACACCATATATTTT.

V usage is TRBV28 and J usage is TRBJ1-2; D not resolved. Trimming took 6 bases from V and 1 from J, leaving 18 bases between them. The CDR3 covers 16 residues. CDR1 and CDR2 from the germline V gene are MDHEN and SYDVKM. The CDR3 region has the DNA TGTGCCAGCAGCCTTTTATTGGGAGGAATTAACTATGGCTACACCTTC. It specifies CASSLLLGGINYGYTF.

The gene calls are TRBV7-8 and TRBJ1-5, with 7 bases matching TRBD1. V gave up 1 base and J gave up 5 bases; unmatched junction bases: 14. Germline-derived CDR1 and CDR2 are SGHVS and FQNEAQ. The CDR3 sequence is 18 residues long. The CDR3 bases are TGTGCCAGCAGCTTAGTAGAAAAGAAGGGACAGCCCGATCAGCCCCAGCATTTT. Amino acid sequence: CASSLVEKKGQPDQPQHF. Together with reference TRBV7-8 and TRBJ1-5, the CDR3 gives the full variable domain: GAGVSQSPRYKVAKRGQDVALRCDPISGHVSLFWYQQALGQGPEFLTYFQNEAQLDKSGLPSDRFFAERPEGSVSTLKIQRTQQEDSAVYLCASSLVEKKGQPDQPQHFGDGTRLSIL.

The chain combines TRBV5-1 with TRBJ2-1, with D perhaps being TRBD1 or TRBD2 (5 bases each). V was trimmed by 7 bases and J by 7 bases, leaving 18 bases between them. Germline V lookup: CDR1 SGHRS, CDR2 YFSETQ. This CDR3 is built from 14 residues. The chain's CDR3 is CASGESGTQNEQFF. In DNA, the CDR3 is TGCGCCAGCGGAGAATCAGGGACCCAGAATGAGCAGTTCTTC.

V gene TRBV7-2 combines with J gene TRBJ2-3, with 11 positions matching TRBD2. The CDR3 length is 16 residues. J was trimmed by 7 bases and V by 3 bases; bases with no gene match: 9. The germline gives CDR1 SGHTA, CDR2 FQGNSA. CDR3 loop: CASSFNSGTSGYTQYF. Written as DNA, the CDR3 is TGTGCCAGCAGCTTTAACTCCGGGACTAGCGGATATACGCAGTATTTT.

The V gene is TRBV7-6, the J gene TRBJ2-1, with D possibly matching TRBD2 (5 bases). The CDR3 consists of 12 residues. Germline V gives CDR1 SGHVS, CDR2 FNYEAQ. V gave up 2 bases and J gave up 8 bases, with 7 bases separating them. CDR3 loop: CASSLRRDEQFF. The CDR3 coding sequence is TGTGCCAGCAGCTTACGGCGGGATGAGCAGTTCTTC.

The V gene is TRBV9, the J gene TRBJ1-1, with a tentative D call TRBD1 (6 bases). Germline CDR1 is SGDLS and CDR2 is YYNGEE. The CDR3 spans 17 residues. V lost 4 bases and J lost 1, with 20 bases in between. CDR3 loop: CASSPRGRGFQNTEAFF. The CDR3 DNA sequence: TGTGCCAGCAGCCCCCGGGGCAGGGGATTCCAGAACACTGAAGCTTTCTTT.

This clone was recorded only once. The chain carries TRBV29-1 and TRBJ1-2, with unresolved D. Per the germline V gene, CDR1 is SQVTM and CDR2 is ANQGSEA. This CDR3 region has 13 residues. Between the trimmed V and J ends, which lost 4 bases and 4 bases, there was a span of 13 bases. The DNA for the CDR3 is TGCAGCGTTGTAAGTAGGTCCCCCTATGGCTACACCTTC. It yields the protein CSVVSRSPYGYTF.